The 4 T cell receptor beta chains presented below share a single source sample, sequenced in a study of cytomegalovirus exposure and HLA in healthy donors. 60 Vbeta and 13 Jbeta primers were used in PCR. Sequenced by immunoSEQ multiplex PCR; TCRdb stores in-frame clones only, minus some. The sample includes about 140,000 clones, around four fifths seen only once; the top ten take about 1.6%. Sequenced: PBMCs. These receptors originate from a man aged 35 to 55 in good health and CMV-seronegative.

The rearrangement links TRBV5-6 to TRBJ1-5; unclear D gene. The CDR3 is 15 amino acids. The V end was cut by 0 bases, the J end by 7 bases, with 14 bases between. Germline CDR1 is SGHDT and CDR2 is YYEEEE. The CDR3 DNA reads TGTGCCAGCAGCTTGGGTTCGCTCCCGGGGCAGCCCCAGCATTTT. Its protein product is CASSLGSLPGQPQHF.

This CDR3 reads CASSQADSYEQYF. For the CDR3, the DNA is TGTGCCAGTAGTCAAGCGGACTCCTACGAGCAGTACTTC. The genes are TRBV19 and TRBJ2-7; perhaps TRBD2 as D (5 bases). This CDR3 spans 13 amino acids. Trimming removed 5 bases from V and 0 bases from J, with 8 bases in between. Germline CDR1 LNHDA, CDR2 SQIVND (reference sequence).

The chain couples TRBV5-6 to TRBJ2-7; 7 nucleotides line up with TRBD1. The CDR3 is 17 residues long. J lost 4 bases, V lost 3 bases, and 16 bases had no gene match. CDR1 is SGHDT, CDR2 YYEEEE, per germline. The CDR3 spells CASSSRSNGQAAYEQYF. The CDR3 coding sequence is TGTGCCAGCAGCTCACGAAGCAACGGACAGGCCGCATACGAGCAGTACTTC.

Here the CDR3 reads CASSVAQRGIIGELFF. The CDR3 DNA is TGTGCCAGCAGCGTAGCCCAGCGGGGGATAATCGGGGAGCTGTTTTTT. The V gene is TRBV9, the J gene TRBJ2-2; 8 bases agree with TRBD2. This CDR3 spans 16 amino acids. Germline assignment: CDR1 SGDLS and CDR2 YYNGEE. The V segment lost 0 bases and the J segment 7 bases; nucleotides outside the gene matches: 8.